This is a list of T cell receptor beta chains from one sample in a study of identical twins. TCRdb itself ran the 5' RACE reads through MiXCR, one entry per CDR3 protein. The top ten hold roughly 1.6% of the sample, which has hundreds of thousands of distinct CDR3 sequences, around 6.1% seen once. What was sequenced was naive T cells sorted from blood. The receptors here all came from a man aged 18 to 35 in good health. Both conserved end residues are part of each CDR3. The order of the fields is CDR3 length, clone size, V gene, D gene, J gene, CDR3 DNA, CDR3 protein. D genes are given only for firm matches. Clone size is not always given. Where it is, it says once, few, many or a class for expanded clones.

14	few	TRBV15	-	TRBJ2-5	TGTGCCACCAGCAGCAAAAGGGCCCCAGAGACCCAGTACTTC	CATSSKRAPETQYF
15	-	TRBV7-7	-	TRBJ2-5	TGTGCCAGCAGCTTGGGTGTAGAGGACCAAGAGACCCAGTACTTC	CASSLGVEDQETQYF
14	-	TRBV29-1	-	TRBJ2-5	TGCAGCGTTGAATTCGGGGTTGGGAAAGAGACCCAGTACTTC	CSVEFGVGKETQYF
14	-	TRBV6-2/TRBV6-3	-	TRBJ2-1	TGTGCCATCCGACAGGACCCACCCTACAATGAGCAGTTCTTC	CAIRQDPPYNEQFF
13	many	TRBV12-3/TRBV12-4	-	TRBJ2-1	TGTGCCAGCAGTGCAAGATCAGTTAATGAGCAGTTCTTC	CASSARSVNEQFF
13	many	TRBV10-3	TRBD1	TRBJ1-5	TGTGCCATCCGGGGACAGCGAAATCAGCCCCAGCATTTT	CAIRGQRNQPQHF
13	-	TRBV20-1	TRBD2	TRBJ2-1	TGCAGTGCTAGGGGGCTAGCGGCCAATGAGCAGTTCTTC	CSARGLAANEQFF
14	-	TRBV7-8	-	TRBJ2-5	TGTGCCAGCAGCCCATGGGGGCCCCAAGAGACCCAGTACTTC	CASSPWGPQETQYF
11	many	TRBV12-3/TRBV12-4	TRBD1	TRBJ1-1	TGTGCCAGCAGACAGACAGGGGAAGCTTTCTTT	CASRQTGEAFF
14	-	TRBV25-1	-	TRBJ2-7	TGTGCCAGCGGAACCGGACGGATCGCCTACGAGCAGTACTTC	CASGTGRIAYEQYF
14	-	TRBV2	-	TRBJ1-3	TGTGCCAGCAGTGAAGCGAGGGGTGGAAACACCATATATTTT	CASSEARGGNTIYF
16	-	TRBV6-2/TRBV6-3	-	TRBJ2-1	TGTGCCAGCAGCCGACTGAGCGGGCTCTCCTACAATGAGCAGTTCTTC	CASSRLSGLSYNEQFF
18	many	TRBV9	TRBD1	TRBJ2-1	TGTGCCAGCAGCGTAAGAGACAGGGGGGAGGGTCCCTACAATGAGCAGTTCTTC	CASSVRDRGEGPYNEQFF
16	many	TRBV10-3	-	TRBJ2-1	TGTGCCATCAGTGAGTCTAATGCGGGGACCTACAATGAGCAGTTCTTC	CAISESNAGTYNEQFF
15	many	TRBV5-5	-	TRBJ1-1	TGTGCCAGCAGCTTAGGGAACTCGAAGGAGGCTGAAGCTTTCTTT	CASSLGNSKEAEAFF
16	many	TRBV7-8	TRBD2	TRBJ2-5	TGTGCCAGCAGCTTGACGACTAGCGGGAGTGGAGAGACCCAGTACTTC	CASSLTTSGSGETQYF
16	many	TRBV4-3	TRBD2	TRBJ2-7	TGCGCCAGCAGCCAAGATGGCCTAGCGGGCACCTACGAGCAGTACTTC	CASSQDGLAGTYEQYF
14	many	TRBV11-1	TRBD2	TRBJ2-1	TGTGCCAGCAGTATACTAGCGGGGTACAATGAGCAGTTCTTC	CASSILAGYNEQFF
14	few	TRBV7-2	TRBD2	TRBJ2-1	TGTGCCAGCAGCTTAAACGGGAGGGCACATGAGCAGTTCTTC	CASSLNGRAHEQFF
15	many	TRBV9	TRBD2	TRBJ2-5	TGTGCCAGCAGCCCGCGGGGGGACATCCAAGAGACCCAGTACTTC	CASSPRGDIQETQYF
13	many	TRBV29-1	-	TRBJ2-1	TGCAGCGCGGACGGGGGGCGGTTGGGTGAGCAGTTCTTC	CSADGGRLGEQFF
18	few	TRBV5-1	TRBD1	TRBJ1-4	TGCGCCAGCAGCTTCCCCGGACAGGGGGATGCAACTAATGAAAAACTGTTTTTT	CASSFPGQGDATNEKLFF